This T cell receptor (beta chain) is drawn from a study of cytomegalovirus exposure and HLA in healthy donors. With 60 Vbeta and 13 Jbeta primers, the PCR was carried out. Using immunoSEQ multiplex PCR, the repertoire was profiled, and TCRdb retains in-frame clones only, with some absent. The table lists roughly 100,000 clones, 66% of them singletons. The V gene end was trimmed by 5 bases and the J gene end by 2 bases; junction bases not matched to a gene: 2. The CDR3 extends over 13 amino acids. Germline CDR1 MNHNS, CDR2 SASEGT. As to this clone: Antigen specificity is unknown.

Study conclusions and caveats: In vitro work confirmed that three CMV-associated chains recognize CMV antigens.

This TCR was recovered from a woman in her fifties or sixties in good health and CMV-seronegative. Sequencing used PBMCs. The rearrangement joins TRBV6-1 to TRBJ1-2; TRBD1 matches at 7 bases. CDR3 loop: CASSLTGNYGYTF. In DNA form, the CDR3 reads TGTGCCAGCAGTCTGACAGGGAACTATGGCTACACCTTC.